This paragraph reports one T cell receptor (beta chain). Which antigen it targets is not known. This could be a read error, since a much larger clone is one nucleotide away. TCRalpha and TCRbeta libraries were amplified separately by semi-nested PCR with Advantage 2 and reverse primers in the TRAC or TRBC constant regions. The amount of total RNA used for first-strand cDNA synthesis ranged from about 3.5 to 550 ng. TCR cDNA libraries were generated by 5'-RACE using the SMARTer PCR cDNA Synthesis kit, with a poly-dT primer employed for first-strand synthesis. The semi-nested reverse primers in the constant regions carried 5-nucleotide sample-specific barcodes, and the PCR products were cleaned up with the Zymo DNA Clean and Concentrator-5 kit. Up to ten barcoded samples were pooled, ligated to Illumina adaptors and sequenced as 2 x 150 bp paired-end reads on an Illumina MiSeq. On the authors' methods: After demultiplexing, reads were aligned using BLAT against a custom library built from IMGT containing every combination of human TRAV, TRAJ, TRBV, TRBD and TRBJ. The best BLAT hits were picked using pslCDnaFilter (-maxAligns=1, -ignoreIntrons), and custom Perl scripts were used to calculate clonotype frequencies. TCRdb trimmed public reads at Q25 via fastp, called clones via MiXCR and kept in-frame beta chains. Rows matching on CDR3 protein sequence are summarized as one entry with the most common DNA and genes. TCRdb, rather than the study authors, made the V and J calls. For this sample there are 7,500 to 10,000 distinct CDR3 sequences; around 17% appear just once. Roughly 1.4% of the sample lies in the top ten.

Enrichment of primary CD8+ T cells was done with magnetic beads from the Miltenyi CD8+ T cell Isolation Kit. Prior to RNA extraction, CD3+TCRalphabeta+CD8 single positive T cells from organoids and thymus were isolated by FACS sorting. Total RNA was purified from about 40,000 to 200,000 sorted cells per sample with the RNeasy Micro kit, and quality checked on an Agilent RNA 6000 Nano chip. To release thymocytes, the researchers dissected thymic fragments, broke them apart by pipetting, and passed the material through a 70 um strainer. This sample is drawn from a study of T cells generated in artificial thymic organoids (dated by TCRdb to the late 2010s). Context from the whole study: In some experiments, thymic T cells were further FACS-purified to deplete CD4 immature single positive or double positive precursors. Displayed repertoire sequencing data were described as representative of three independent experiments. TCR alpha and beta CDR3 repertoires of in vitro artificial thymic organoid-derived CD8 single positive T cells were compared with thymic and peripheral blood naive CD8 T cells. Broader findings and caveats from the paper: The TCR clonotype diversity of organoid-derived CD8 single positive T cells was physiological and comparable to that of naive CD8 T cells from thymus and blood.

Sample: naive CD8+ T cells from the thymus. The cell subset or site label on this specimen signifies: CD3+TCRalphabeta+CD8SP T cells; for blood, CD45RO-CCR7+ naive CD8+ T cells. This clonotype was obtained from a human donor who gave cord blood stem cells for thymic organoid culture, a cardiac surgery patient who gave postnatal thymus, or a blood donor (not recorded which).

This receptor carries the CDR3 CASRFSNSGNTMYF. Here is the DNA: TGTGCCAGCAGGTTCTCGAACTCTGGAAACACCATGTATTTT. The chain couples TRBV12-3 or TRBV12-4 to TRBJ1-3; the D segment cannot be called with confidence. The CDR3 starts with the cysteine, ends with the phenylalanine, and has 14 residues. Only the CDR3 portion is preserved as DNA: 42 bases, with reading frame beginning at the first base.